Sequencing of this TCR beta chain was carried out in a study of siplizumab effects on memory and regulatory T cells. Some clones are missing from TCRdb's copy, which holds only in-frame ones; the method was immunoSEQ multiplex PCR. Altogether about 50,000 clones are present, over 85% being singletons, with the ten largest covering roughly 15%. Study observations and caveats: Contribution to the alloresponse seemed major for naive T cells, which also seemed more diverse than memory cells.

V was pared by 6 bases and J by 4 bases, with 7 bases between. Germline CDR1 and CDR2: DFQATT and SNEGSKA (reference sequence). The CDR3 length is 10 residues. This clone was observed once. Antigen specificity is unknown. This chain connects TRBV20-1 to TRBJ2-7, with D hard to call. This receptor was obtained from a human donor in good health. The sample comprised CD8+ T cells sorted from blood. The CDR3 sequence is CSAMGYEQYF. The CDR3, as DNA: TGCAGTGCCATGGGTTACGAGCAGTACTTC.